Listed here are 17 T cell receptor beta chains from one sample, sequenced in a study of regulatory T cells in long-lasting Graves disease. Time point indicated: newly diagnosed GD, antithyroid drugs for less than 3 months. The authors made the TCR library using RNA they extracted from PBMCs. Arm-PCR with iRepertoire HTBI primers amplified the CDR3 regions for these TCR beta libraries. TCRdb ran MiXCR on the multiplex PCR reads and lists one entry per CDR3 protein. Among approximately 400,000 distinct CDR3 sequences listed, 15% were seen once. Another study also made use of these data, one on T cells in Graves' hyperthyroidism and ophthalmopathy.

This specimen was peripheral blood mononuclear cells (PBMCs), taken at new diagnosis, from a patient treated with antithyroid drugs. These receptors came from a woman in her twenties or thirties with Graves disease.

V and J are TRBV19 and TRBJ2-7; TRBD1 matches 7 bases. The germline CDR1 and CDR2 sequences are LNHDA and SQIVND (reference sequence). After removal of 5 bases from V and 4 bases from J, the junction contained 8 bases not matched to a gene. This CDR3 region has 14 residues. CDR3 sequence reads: CASSFDRDGYEQYF. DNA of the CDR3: TGTGCCAGTAGTTTCGACAGGGACGGGTACGAGCAGTACTTC.

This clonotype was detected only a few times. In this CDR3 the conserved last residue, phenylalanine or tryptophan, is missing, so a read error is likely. The CDR3 spells CASIDGRGGNTEAFS. Written as DNA, the CDR3 is TGTGCCAGTATTGACGGCCGGGGGGGAAACACTGAAGCTTTCTCT. The V call is TRBV11-2, the J call TRBJ1-1, with TRBD1 as a possible D gene (5 bases). Germline V gene sequence: CDR1 SGHAT, CDR2 FQNNGV. Trimming left V 9 bases short and J 2 bases short, with 19 bases between. This CDR3 has 15 amino acids.

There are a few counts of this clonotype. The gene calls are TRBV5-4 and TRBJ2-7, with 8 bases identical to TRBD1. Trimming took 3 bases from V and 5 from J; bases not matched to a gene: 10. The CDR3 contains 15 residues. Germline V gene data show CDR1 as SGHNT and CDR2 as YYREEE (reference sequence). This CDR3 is CASSSPDRGGDEQYF. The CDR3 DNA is TGTGCCAGCAGCTCCCCTGACAGGGGCGGTGACGAGCAGTACTTC.

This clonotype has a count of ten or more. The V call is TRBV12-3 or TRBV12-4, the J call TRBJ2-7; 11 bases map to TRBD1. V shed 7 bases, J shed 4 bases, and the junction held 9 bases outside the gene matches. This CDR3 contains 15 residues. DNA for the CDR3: TGTGCCAGCACCTTCTTGGACAGGGGGCCGTACGAGCAGTACTTC. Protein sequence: CASTFLDRGPYEQYF.

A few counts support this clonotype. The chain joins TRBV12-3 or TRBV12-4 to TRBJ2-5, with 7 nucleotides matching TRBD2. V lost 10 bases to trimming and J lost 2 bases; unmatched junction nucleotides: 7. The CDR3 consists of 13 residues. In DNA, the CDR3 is TGTGCCATCCAGAGGGAGGGGCAAGAGACCCAGTACTTC. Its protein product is CAIQREGQETQYF.

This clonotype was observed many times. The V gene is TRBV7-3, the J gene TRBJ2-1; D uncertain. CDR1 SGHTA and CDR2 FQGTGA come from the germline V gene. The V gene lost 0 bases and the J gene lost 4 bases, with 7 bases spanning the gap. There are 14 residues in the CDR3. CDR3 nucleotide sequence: TGTGCCAGCAGCTTAACCCCGACGTACAATGAGCAGTTCTTC. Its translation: CASSLTPTYNEQFF.

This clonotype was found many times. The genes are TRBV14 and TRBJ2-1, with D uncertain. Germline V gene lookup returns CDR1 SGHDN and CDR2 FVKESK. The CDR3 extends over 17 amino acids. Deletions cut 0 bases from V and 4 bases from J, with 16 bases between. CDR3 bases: TGTGCCAGCAGCCAAGAGCAGCTACCGCCACCTTACAATGAGCAGTTCTTC. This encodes CASSQEQLPPPYNEQFF.

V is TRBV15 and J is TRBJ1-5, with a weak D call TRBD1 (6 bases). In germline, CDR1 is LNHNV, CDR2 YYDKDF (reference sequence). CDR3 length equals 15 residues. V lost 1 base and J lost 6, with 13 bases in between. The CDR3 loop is CATSRVQGGSQPQHF. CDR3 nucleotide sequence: TGTGCCACCAGCAGAGTACAGGGAGGCAGTCAGCCCCAGCATTTT.

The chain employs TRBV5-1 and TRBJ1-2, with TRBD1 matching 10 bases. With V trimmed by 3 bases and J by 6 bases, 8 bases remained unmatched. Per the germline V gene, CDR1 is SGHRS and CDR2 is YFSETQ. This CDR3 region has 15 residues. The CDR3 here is CASSSGQGGRDGYTF. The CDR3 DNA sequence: TGCGCCAGCAGCTCCGGACAGGGGGGACGCGATGGCTACACCTTC. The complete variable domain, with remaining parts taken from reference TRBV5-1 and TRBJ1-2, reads KAGVTQTPRYLIKTRGQQVTLSCSPISGHRSVSWYQQTPGQGLQFLFEYFSETQRNKGNFPGRFSGRQFSNSRSEMNVSTLELGDSALYLCASSSGQGGRDGYTFGSGTRLTVV.

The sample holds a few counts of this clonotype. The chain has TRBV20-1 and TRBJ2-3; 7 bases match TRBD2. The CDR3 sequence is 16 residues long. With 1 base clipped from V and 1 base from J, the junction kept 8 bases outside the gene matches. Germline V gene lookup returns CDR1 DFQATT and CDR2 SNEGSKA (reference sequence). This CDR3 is CSARAPSGWGTDTQYF. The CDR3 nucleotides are TGCAGTGCTAGAGCGCCTAGCGGCTGGGGCACAGATACGCAGTATTTT.

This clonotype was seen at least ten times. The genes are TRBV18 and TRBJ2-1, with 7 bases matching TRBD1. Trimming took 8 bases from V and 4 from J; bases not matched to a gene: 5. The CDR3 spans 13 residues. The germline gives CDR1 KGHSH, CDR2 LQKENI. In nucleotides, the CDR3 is TGTGCCAGCACCACGACAGGGTACAATGAGCAGTTCTTC. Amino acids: CASTTTGYNEQFF. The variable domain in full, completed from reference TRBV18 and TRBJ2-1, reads NAGVMQNPRHLVRRRGQEARLRCSPMKGHSHVYWYRQLPEEGLKFMVYLQKENIIDESGMPKERFSAEFPKEGPSILRIQQVVRGDSAAYFCASTTTGYNEQFFGPGTRLTVL.

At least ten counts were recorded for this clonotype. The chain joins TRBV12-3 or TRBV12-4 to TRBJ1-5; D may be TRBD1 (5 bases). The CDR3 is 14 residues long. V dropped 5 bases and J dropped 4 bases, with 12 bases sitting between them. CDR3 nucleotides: TGTGCCAGCAGTAAGCAGGGCCTTAATCAGCCCCAGCATTTT. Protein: CASSKQGLNQPQHF.

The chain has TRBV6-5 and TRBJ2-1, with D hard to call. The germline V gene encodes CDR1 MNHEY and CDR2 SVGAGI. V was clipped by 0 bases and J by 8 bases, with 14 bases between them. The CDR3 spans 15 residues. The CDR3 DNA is TGTGCCAGCAGTTACTCTGACCTCCTGGGCCATGAGCAGTTCTTC. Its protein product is CASSYSDLLGHEQFF.

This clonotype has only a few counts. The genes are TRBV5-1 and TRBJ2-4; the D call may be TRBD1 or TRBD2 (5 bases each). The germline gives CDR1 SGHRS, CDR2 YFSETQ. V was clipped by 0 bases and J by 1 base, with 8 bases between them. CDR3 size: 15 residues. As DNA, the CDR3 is TGCGCCAGCAGCTTGGGGGGGATGGCCAAAAACATTCAGTACTTC. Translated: CASSLGGMAKNIQYF.

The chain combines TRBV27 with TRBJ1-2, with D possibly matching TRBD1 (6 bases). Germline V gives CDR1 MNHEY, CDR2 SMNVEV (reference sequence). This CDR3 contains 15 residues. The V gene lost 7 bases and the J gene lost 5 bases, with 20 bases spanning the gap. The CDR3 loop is CASTIRGGGSYGYTF. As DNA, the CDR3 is TGTGCCAGCACCATAAGGGGGGGCGGGAGTTATGGCTACACCTTC.

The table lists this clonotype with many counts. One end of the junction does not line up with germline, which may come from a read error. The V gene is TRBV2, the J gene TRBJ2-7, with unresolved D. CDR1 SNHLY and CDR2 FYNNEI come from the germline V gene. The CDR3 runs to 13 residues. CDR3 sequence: CASSQAKSYEQYF. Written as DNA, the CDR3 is TGTGCCAGCAGTCAAGCCAAGTCCTACGAGCAGTACTTC.

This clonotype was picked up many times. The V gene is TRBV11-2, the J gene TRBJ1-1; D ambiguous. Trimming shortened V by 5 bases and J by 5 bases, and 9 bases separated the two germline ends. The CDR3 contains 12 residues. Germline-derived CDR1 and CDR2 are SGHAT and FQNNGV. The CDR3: CASSPRATEAFF. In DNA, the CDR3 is TGTGCCAGCAGCCCTCGTGCGACTGAAGCTTTCTTT.